The clone carrying this TCR beta chain has just a few counts. Its antigen is unknown. Its ends do not fully match the called genes, so a read error is possible. 5'RACE employing 10-nucleotide random UMIs yielded the cDNA. A single run covered 15-18 subjects with over 160 million TCR-beta sequences. From the 5' RACE reads, TCRdb called clonotypes with MiXCR, one entry per CDR3 protein. The sample shows tens of thousands of distinct CDR3 sequences, 3.5% to 4.5% of them seen only once. The unsorted libraries originated from 2 million PBMCs that had been stored at -80 C. This entry belongs to a study of neurological immune-mediated disorders. General study points: It was HTLV-1-associated myelopathy that showed the most TCR clonal expansion, while multiple sclerosis showed the least, falling below healthy controls.

Germline lookup yields CDR1 DFQATT and CDR2 SNEGSKA (reference sequence). This CDR3 contains 17 residues. This chain links TRBV20-1 with TRBJ1-6, with D possibly TRBD1 on 5 matching bases. This clonotype was obtained from a woman between 50 and 59 years old with multiple sclerosis. Sequenced material: PBMCs. The CDR3 loop reads CSARDRLSYTGVSPLNF. For the CDR3, the DNA is TGCAGTGCTAGAGATCGTTTGAGTTACACAGGAGTGTCACCCCTCAACTTT.